The entry below describes one T cell receptor beta chain. What it recognizes is unknown. Oncomine TCR Beta short-read sequencing was applied to DNA from cultured CD4+ T cells. MiXCR, run by TCRdb on the PCR reads, gives a single entry per CDR3 protein. The table has about 4,400 distinct CDR3 sequences, 20% to 25% seen once. The data originate from a study of vaccination and CD4 T cells after COVID-19. Whole-study context: A median of around 73 days (range 14 to 241) separated dose two from the taking of post-vaccine samples. Overlapping SARS-CoV-2, HCoV-NL63, HCoV-OC43 and HCoV-229E spike peptides were used to stimulate cells. General study findings and limits: Convalescent patients' median share of reactive clones seen only post-vaccination was 85% to 90%.

Per the germline V gene, CDR1 is GTSNPN and CDR2 is SVGIG (reference sequence). V lost 5 bases and J 0 bases, leaving 5 bases between the germline ends. This CDR3 contains 12 residues. Stated treatment: approximately nine-day PBMC culture with coronavirus spike peptide pools or control peptides (ViraFEST assay). Each well received about 2.2 million PBMCs, cultured with roughly 9.9 IU/ml IL-2 and 8 to 10 ug/ml peptide pools. Sequencing was performed on CD4+ T cells from blood, cultured in vitro. The rearrangement uses TRBV30 and TRBJ1-3; D unresolved. The TCR comes from a human donor who had recovered from COVID-19. Here the CDR3 DNA reads TGTGCCTGGTCGGACTCTGGAAACACCATATATTTT. Translation: CAWSDSGNTIYF.